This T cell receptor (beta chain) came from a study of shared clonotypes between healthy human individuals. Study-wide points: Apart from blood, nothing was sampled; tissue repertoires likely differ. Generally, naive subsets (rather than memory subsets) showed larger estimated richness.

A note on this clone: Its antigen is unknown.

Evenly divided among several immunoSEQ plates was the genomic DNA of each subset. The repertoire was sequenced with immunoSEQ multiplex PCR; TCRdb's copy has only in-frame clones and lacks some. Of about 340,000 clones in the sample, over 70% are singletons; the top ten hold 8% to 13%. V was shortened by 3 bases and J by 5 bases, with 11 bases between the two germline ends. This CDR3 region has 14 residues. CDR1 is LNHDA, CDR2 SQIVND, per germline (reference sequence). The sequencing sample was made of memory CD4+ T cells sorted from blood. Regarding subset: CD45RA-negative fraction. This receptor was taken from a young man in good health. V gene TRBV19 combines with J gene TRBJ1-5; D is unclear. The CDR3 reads CASSIREGHQPQHF. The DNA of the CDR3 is TGTGCCAGTAGTATTAGAGAAGGGCATCAGCCCCAGCATTTT.